The clone carrying this T cell receptor (beta chain) was observed once. TCRdb keeps only in-frame clones here, not all; method: immunoSEQ multiplex PCR. This table holds about 99,000 clones, roughly 84% found once. The source of the sample is a study of blood T cell repertoires in COVID-19. Germline V CDR1 and CDR2: SGHTA, FQGNSA. V was clipped by 7 bases and J by 5 bases; unmatched bases: 7. CDR3 length equals 14 residues. This receptor was taken from a human donor in a cohort sampled during active or convalescent COVID-19. J is TRBJ2-5 and V is TRBV7-2, with TRBD2 matching over 10 bases. Sequenced material: peripheral blood. DNA for the CDR3: TGTGCCAGCACCCCTGGACTAGCGGTGGAGACCCAGTACTTC. It translates to CASTPGLAVETQYF.